This T cell receptor beta chain appears in the sequencing data of a study of shared clonotypes between healthy human individuals. Regarding the study as a whole: Rarefaction exposed incomplete sorted-subset sequencing despite large depth.

Trimming stripped 6 bases from V and 2 bases from J, with 10 bases between. The CDR3 is made up of 13 amino acids. The V gene's germline CDR1 is SNHLY and CDR2 FYNNEI. Produced via immunoSEQ multiplex PCR; TCRdb's table is partial and in-frame only. The table has 2 million to 2.5 million clones, under 97% seen once. The study separated CD4+ cells into CD45RA+ naive and CD45RA-negative memory subsets. This clone was seen a single time. Its antigen remains unknown. The source material was naive CD4+ T cells sorted from blood. Subset specified: CD45RA+ positively selected. V usage is TRBV2 and J usage is TRBJ2-5, with D possibly matching TRBD1 (5 bases). This clonotype originated in a man in his late teens or twenties in good health. The DNA for the CDR3 is TGTGCCAGCAGGCGGACACAACAAGAGACCCAGTACTTC. Translation: CASRRTQQETQYF.